These 12 T cell receptor beta chains came from one sample sequenced in a study of radiation and T cells in renal cell carcinoma. TCRdb keeps only in-frame clones here, not all; method: immunoSEQ multiplex PCR. The table has about 170,000 clones, 88% seen once. Time point described: blood 4 weeks post-SBRT, at nephrectomy. The treatment denotes: 15 Gy SBRT to primary tumor, nephrectomy 4 weeks later. The specimen comprised blood, sampled from a patient whose treatment included radiotherapy and nephrectomy. These receptors were taken from a woman in her 50s with renal cell carcinoma.

The CDR3 DNA reads as TGTGCCAGCATGGTCGGACAGAGAACGCAGCCCCAGCATTTT. This codes for CASMVGQRTQPQHF. The rearrangement uses TRBV28 and TRBJ1-5; the D gene is possibly TRBD1 (6 bases). The CDR3 runs to 14 residues. Looked up from germline, CDR1 is MDHEN and CDR2 is SYDVKM. Trimming took 7 bases from V and 7 from J, leaving 17 bases between them.

As concerns this clone: A read error may produce the germline difference seen at one junction end. This rearrangement joins TRBV7-7 to TRBJ2-7; the D call may be TRBD1 or TRBD2 (5 bases each). Germline V gene data show CDR1 as SSHAT and CDR2 as FNYEAQ (reference sequence). This CDR3 spans 15 amino acids. CDR3 sequence (DNA): TGTGCTAGCAGCCCCGAGGGCCCAGGGACCAACGAGCAGTACTTC. It codes for CASSPEGPGTNEQYF.

The chain is built from TRBV29-1 and TRBJ2-7; TRBD1 might be the D (6 bases). Deletions cut 6 bases from V and 3 bases from J, with 12 bases between. The CDR3 runs 12 residues. Per the germline V gene, CDR1 is SQVTM and CDR2 is ANQGSEA. CDR3 DNA: TGCAGCGTCGTCGACAGGAACTACGAGCAGTACTTC. Translation: CSVVDRNYEQYF.

This clone was observed a single time. The J gene is TRBJ2-1, the V gene TRBV10-3; 9 bases match TRBD2. Germline V gene sequence: CDR1 ENHRY, CDR2 SYGVKD. The V and J ends lost 4 bases and 4 bases, in that order; junction bases with no gene match: 5. This CDR3 is 15 amino acids long. The CDR3 DNA sequence: TGTGCCATCAGTGGGGGGACTAGCACGTACAATGAGCAGTTCTTC. Encoded protein: CAISGGTSTYNEQFF.

The chain couples TRBV10-1 to TRBJ2-2; D is ambiguous. The CDR3 has 15 amino acids. The germline V gene has CDR1 WNHNN and CDR2 SYGVQD (reference sequence). Trimming took 4 bases from V and 1 from J, leaving 10 bases between them. Written as DNA, the CDR3 is TGCGCCAGCAGTGTAAATAGGCTGAACACCGGGGAGCTGTTTTTT. This codes for CASSVNRLNTGELFF.

The J gene is TRBJ2-7, the V gene TRBV6-6; 7 nucleotides align to TRBD1. V trimming: 6 bases; J trimming: 6 bases; junction bases outside the gene matches: 8. CDR1 and CDR2 from the germline V gene are MNHNY and SVGAGI (reference sequence). The CDR3 has 13 residues. CDR3 in DNA: TGTGCCAGCAGGAAGACAGGGTACGGCGAGCAGTACTTC. It translates to CASRKTGYGEQYF.

This clone turned up a few times. The junction and the germline gene differ at one end; a read error may be behind it. The chain links TRBV7-7 to TRBJ2-2; D gene unclear. The CDR3 runs 14 residues. CDR1 is SSHAT, CDR2 FNYEAQ, per germline (reference sequence). This chain's CDR3 is CASSLVAGTGELFF. The CDR3 DNA follows: TGTGCTAGCAGCTTAGTAGCTGGGACCGGGGAGCTGTTTTTT. Full variable domain (remainder filled in from reference TRBV7-7 and TRBJ2-2): GAGVSQSPRYKVTKRGQDVTLRCDPISSHATLYWYQQALGQGPEFLTYFNYEAQPDKSGLPSDRFSAERPEGSISTLTIQRTEQRDSAMYRCASSLVAGTGELFFGEGSRLTVL.

This clone was seen only a few times. The same CDR3 is also encoded by other DNA sequences in this sample. The genes are TRBV5-1 and TRBJ1-2; D not resolved. The CDR3 spans 12 residues. V was pared by 0 bases and J by 4 bases, with 4 bases between. The V gene's germline CDR1 is SGHRS and CDR2 YFSETQ. CDR3 nucleotide sequence: TGCGCCAGCAGCTTGGACAGCTATGGCTACACCTTC. Translating it yields CASSLDSYGYTF.

A single count supports this clone. The J gene is TRBJ1-4, the V gene TRBV7-9, with D uncertain. V lost 3 bases, J lost 5 bases, and 13 bases lay in between. The germline V gene encodes CDR1 SEHNR and CDR2 FQNEAQ (reference sequence). This CDR3 comprises 15 residues. CDR3 sequence: CASSFSGSNNEKLFF. The CDR3 bases are TGTGCCAGCAGCTTTTCCGGGTCCAACAATGAAAAACTGTTTTTT.

V and J are TRBV7-9 and TRBJ2-5; D might be TRBD2 (6 bases). This CDR3 has 16 residues. Germline lookup yields CDR1 SEHNR and CDR2 FQNEAQ (reference sequence). Trimming shortened V by 5 bases and J by 1 base, and 17 bases separated the two germline ends. CDR3 sequence (DNA): TGTGCCAGCAGCCCTCTCGGGGGATCCAGCCAAGAGACCCAGTACTTC. Its protein is CASSPLGGSSQETQYF.

V is TRBV5-6 and J is TRBJ2-5; TRBD2 agrees at 10 bases. Germline CDR1 reads SGHDT; CDR2 reads YYEEEE. The ends lost 4 bases at V and 0 bases at J; junction bases unmatched: 3. CDR3 length: 15 amino acids. In DNA form, the CDR3 reads TGTGCCAGCAGCCCGGGACTAGCGAACCAAGAGACCCAGTACTTC. Translated, it gives CASSPGLANQETQYF.

This clone has more than one count but fewer than ten. This sequence joins TRBV13 and TRBJ2-7; D perhaps matches TRBD1 (5 bases). CDR1 is PRHDT, CDR2 FYEKMQ, per germline (reference sequence). This CDR3 spans 15 amino acids. V dropped 0 bases and J dropped 1 base, with 10 bases sitting between them. The CDR3 coding sequence is TGTGCCAGCAGCTTAGGCCGGACAAATTCCTACGAGCAGTACTTC. Protein product: CASSLGRTNSYEQYF.